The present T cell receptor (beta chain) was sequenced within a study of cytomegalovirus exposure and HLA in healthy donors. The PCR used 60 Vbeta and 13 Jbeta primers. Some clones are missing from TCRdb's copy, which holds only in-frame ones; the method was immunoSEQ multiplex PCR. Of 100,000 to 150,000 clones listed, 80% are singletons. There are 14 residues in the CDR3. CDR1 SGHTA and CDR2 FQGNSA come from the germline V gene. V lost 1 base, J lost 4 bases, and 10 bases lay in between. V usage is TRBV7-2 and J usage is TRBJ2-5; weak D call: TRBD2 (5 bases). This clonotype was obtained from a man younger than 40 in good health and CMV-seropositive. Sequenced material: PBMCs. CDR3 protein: CASSLGGLGETQYF. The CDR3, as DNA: TGTGCCAGCAGCTTAGGAGGGTTGGGAGAGACCCAGTACTTC.